One sample yielded the 10 T cell receptor beta chains listed below, sequenced in a study of T cells in localized non-small cell lung cancer. The method was immunoSEQ multiplex PCR; TCRdb's version includes in-frame clones alone and lacks a portion of them. The sample consists of about 82,000 clones, around 81% of them appearing once. The specimen was PBMCs, collected before any cancer treatment. The receptors derive from a man between 40 and 70 years old with stage II squamous cell lung carcinoma.

V is TRBV9 and J is TRBJ2-6; D is undetermined. The CDR3 is made up of 15 amino acids. Germline V gene sequence: CDR1 SGDLS, CDR2 YYNGEE. Trimming pared 3 bases from V and 2 bases from J, leaving 9 bases between. CDR3 in amino acids: CASSGPAPGANVLTF. The CDR3, as DNA: TGTGCCAGCAGCGGGCCCGCGCCTGGGGCCAACGTCCTGACTTTC.

This rearrangement joins TRBV27 to TRBJ2-1; 9 bases fit TRBD2. Per the germline V gene, CDR1 is MNHEY and CDR2 is SMNVEV (reference sequence). Trimming removed 4 bases from V and 8 bases from J; junction bases left unmatched: 3. The length of the CDR3 is 13 residues. Here the CDR3 reads CASSYRLADEQFF. The CDR3 DNA sequence: TGTGCCAGCAGTTACAGACTAGCGGATGAGCAGTTCTTC.

This clone was seen only once. In DNA, the CDR3 is TGTGCCAGCAGCTTGGAAGCAAGCTCCTACAATGAGCAGTTCTTC. Translation gives CASSLEASSYNEQFF. The chain joins TRBV5-6 to TRBJ2-1; D is uncertain. The CDR3 has 15 residues. Germline loops: CDR1 SGHDT, CDR2 YYEEEE. Trimming removed 0 bases from V and 0 bases from J, with 7 bases in between.

This chain links TRBV28 with TRBJ1-2, with 9 bases lining up with TRBD1. The CDR3 has 14 residues. From germline, CDR1 is MDHEN and CDR2 SYDVKM. V trimming: 8 bases; J trimming: 4 bases; junction bases outside the gene matches: 8. The chain's CDR3 is CASGRTGVGYGYTF. DNA of the CDR3: TGTGCCAGCGGAAGGACAGGGGTAGGCTATGGCTACACCTTC.

The genes are TRBV7-9 and TRBJ1-1, with D unresolved. Germline loops: CDR1 SEHNR, CDR2 FQNEAQ (reference sequence). This CDR3 is built from 13 residues. V lost 5 bases to trimming and J lost 5 bases, with 12 bases between them. The CDR3, as DNA: TGTGCCAGCAGCCCCCCCCGGAGAACTGAAGCTTTCTTT. Its translation: CASSPPRRTEAFF.

CDR3 protein: CASSRSSDQPQHF. The CDR3 DNA reads TGTGCCAGCTCACGATCGTCCGATCAGCCCCAGCATTTT. V is TRBV18 and J is TRBJ1-5; no definite D call. In germline, CDR1 is KGHSH, CDR2 LQKENI. This CDR3 region has 13 residues. V was shortened by 4 bases and J by 5 bases, with 9 bases between the two germline ends.

The chain links TRBV30 to TRBJ2-7; a weak D match, TRBD1 (5 bases). The CDR3 contains 13 residues. CDR1 is GTSNPN, CDR2 SVGIG, per germline (reference sequence). V was trimmed by 4 bases and J by 5 bases, leaving 15 bases between them. CDR3: CAWNKVGADEQYF. In DNA form, the CDR3 reads TGTGCCTGGAATAAAGTAGGGGCGGACGAGCAGTACTTC.

The chain employs TRBV10-3 and TRBJ2-1; D possibly corresponds to TRBD1 (6 bases). Germline V CDR1 and CDR2: ENHRY, SYGVKD. This CDR3 contains 15 residues. Trimming removed 6 bases from V and 4 bases from J, with 16 bases in between. Here the CDR3 reads CAIRDSTGAYNEQFF. The CDR3 DNA sequence: TGTGCCATCAGGGACAGTACTGGCGCTTACAATGAGCAGTTCTTC.

The V gene is TRBV28, the J gene TRBJ2-5; D is unclear. CDR3 length: 15 amino acids. Between the trimmed V and J ends, which lost 5 bases and 7 bases, there was a span of 20 bases. Germline CDR1 MDHEN, CDR2 SYDVKM. The DNA of the CDR3 is TGTGCCAGCAGTCTACCCGGGTCCCTAGTCGGGACCCAGTACTTC. Translated, it gives CASSLPGSLVGTQYF. The full variable domain, completed using reference TRBV28 and TRBJ2-5, is DVKVTQSSRYLVKRTGEKVFLECVQDMDHENMFWYRQDPGLGLRLIYFSYDVKMKEKGDIPEGYSVSREKKERFSLILESASTNQTSMYLCASSLPGSLVGTQYFGPGTRLLVL.

The V and J genes are TRBV28 and TRBJ2-4; the D gene could be TRBD1 or TRBD2 (5 bases each). The V and J ends lost 3 bases and 2 bases respectively, with 8 bases between them. This CDR3 is built from 14 residues. Germline V gene data show CDR1 as MDHEN and CDR2 as SYDVKM. The CDR3 DNA follows: TGTGCCAGCAGTTTTGGGGGATCCAAAAACATTCAGTACTTC. Translated, it gives CASSFGGSKNIQYF.